Listed below are T cell receptor beta chains from one sample, sequenced in a study of T cells in Graves' hyperthyroidism and ophthalmopathy. TCRdb re-called the multiplex PCR reads with MiXCR, one entry per CDR3 protein. Altogether nearly 750,000 distinct CDR3 sequences are present, about a third being singletons, with the ten largest covering around 29%. The specimen sequenced was blood. Receptor source: a middle-aged woman with Graves' hyperthyroidism. Both conserved end residues are part of each CDR3. A D gene is named only where the DNA matches it firmly. Not every row has a clone size; where given, it reads once, few, many or a size class.

v_gene: TRBV9; d_gene: TRBD1; abundance: many; j_gene: TRBJ1-6; CDR3aa: CASSAKTGPGSPLHF
v_gene: TRBV7-2; d_gene: .; abundance: .; j_gene: TRBJ2-7; CDR3aa: CASSQVGSYEQYF
v_gene: TRBV7-2; d_gene: .; abundance: .; j_gene: TRBJ2-6; CDR3aa: CASSHYVGRRPPRGSGANVLTF
v_gene: TRBV7-2; d_gene: TRBD1; abundance: .; j_gene: TRBJ1-1; CDR3aa: CASSQGQAAFF
v_gene: TRBV7-9; d_gene: .; abundance: many; j_gene: TRBJ1-2; CDR3aa: CASSFQGNGYGYTF
v_gene: TRBV4-1; d_gene: .; abundance: .; j_gene: TRBJ1-3; CDR3aa: CASSRVASGFGNTIYF
v_gene: TRBV12-3/TRBV12-4; d_gene: .; abundance: many; j_gene: TRBJ2-5; CDR3aa: CASAGWGETQYF
v_gene: TRBV12-3/TRBV12-4; d_gene: .; abundance: .; j_gene: TRBJ2-7; CDR3aa: CASTLKTGAPLYEQYF
v_gene: TRBV20-1; d_gene: .; abundance: few; j_gene: TRBJ2-7; CDR3aa: CSASTATAKRLYEQYF
v_gene: TRBV5-4; d_gene: TRBD2; abundance: many; j_gene: TRBJ2-7; CDR3aa: CASTDLGTSGFYEQYF
v_gene: TRBV7-9; d_gene: .; abundance: .; j_gene: TRBJ2-7; CDR3aa: CASSFSQGGNEQYF
v_gene: TRBV6-5; d_gene: .; abundance: .; j_gene: TRBJ1-3; CDR3aa: CASRRLGHPHPSGNTIYF
v_gene: TRBV5-1; d_gene: TRBD1; abundance: .; j_gene: TRBJ2-7; CDR3aa: CASSRQGMLHEQYF
v_gene: TRBV19; d_gene: .; abundance: many; j_gene: TRBJ1-6; CDR3aa: CARQLPGSPLHF
v_gene: TRBV7-9; d_gene: .; abundance: many; j_gene: TRBJ2-5; CDR3aa: CASSRGTPGGETQYF
v_gene: TRBV6-1; d_gene: .; abundance: .; j_gene: TRBJ1-5; CDR3aa: CASTTWTFSDRAQPQHF
v_gene: TRBV6-5; d_gene: .; abundance: .; j_gene: TRBJ2-7; CDR3aa: CASSYKTWYEQYF
v_gene: TRBV7-9; d_gene: .; abundance: few; j_gene: TRBJ1-6; CDR3aa: CASSLRGGGSPSSPLHF
v_gene: TRBV29-1; d_gene: .; abundance: .; j_gene: TRBJ1-2; CDR3aa: CSVRPPGLGYTF
v_gene: TRBV20-1; d_gene: .; abundance: many; j_gene: TRBJ2-7; CDR3aa: CSAGDGSYEQYF
v_gene: TRBV29-1; d_gene: TRBD2; abundance: many; j_gene: TRBJ2-7; CDR3aa: CSVVGDYYEQYF
v_gene: TRBV7-2; d_gene: TRBD2; abundance: .; j_gene: TRBJ2-3; CDR3aa: CASSLRILAGGGDTQYF
v_gene: TRBV20-1; d_gene: TRBD1; abundance: .; j_gene: TRBJ2-2; CDR3aa: CSARVGEDRVVGANTGELFF
v_gene: TRBV19; d_gene: TRBD1; abundance: .; j_gene: TRBJ1-1; CDR3aa: CASSLSFGDRKAFF
v_gene: TRBV25-1; d_gene: TRBD1; abundance: once; j_gene: TRBJ2-5; CDR3aa: CASRATGREGRRTQYF
v_gene: TRBV19; d_gene: .; abundance: few; j_gene: TRBJ1-4; CDR3aa: CASSRQYSTEKLFF
v_gene: TRBV9; d_gene: .; abundance: few; j_gene: TRBJ2-7; CDR3aa: CASSVGGDTDYEQYF
v_gene: TRBV10-3; d_gene: .; abundance: .; j_gene: TRBJ1-2; CDR3aa: CAISPGPLNYGYTF
v_gene: TRBV19; d_gene: .; abundance: few; j_gene: TRBJ1-5; CDR3aa: CASPVDRGQPQHF
v_gene: TRBV7-9; d_gene: TRBD1; abundance: few; j_gene: TRBJ2-7; CDR3aa: CASSLELGQGAHEQYF
v_gene: TRBV19; d_gene: .; abundance: .; j_gene: TRBJ2-2; CDR3aa: CASAGELFF
v_gene: TRBV24-1; d_gene: TRBD2; abundance: .; j_gene: TRBJ2-5; CDR3aa: CATSDLSGMGETQYF
v_gene: TRBV14; d_gene: .; abundance: .; j_gene: TRBJ2-5; CDR3aa: CASSQSGDTQYF
v_gene: TRBV9; d_gene: .; abundance: many; j_gene: TRBJ1-5; CDR3aa: CASSGGDGQPQHF